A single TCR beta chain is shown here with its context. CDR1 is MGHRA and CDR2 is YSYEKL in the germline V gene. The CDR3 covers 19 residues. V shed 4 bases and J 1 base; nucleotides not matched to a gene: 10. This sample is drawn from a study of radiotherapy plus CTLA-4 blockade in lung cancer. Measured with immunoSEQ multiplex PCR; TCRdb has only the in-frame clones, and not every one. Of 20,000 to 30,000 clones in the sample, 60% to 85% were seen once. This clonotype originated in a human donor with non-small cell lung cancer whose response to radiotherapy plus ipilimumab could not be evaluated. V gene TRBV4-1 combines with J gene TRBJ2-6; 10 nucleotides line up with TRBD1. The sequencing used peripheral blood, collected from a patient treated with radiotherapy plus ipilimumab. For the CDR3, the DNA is TGCGCCAGCAGCCCCCTGGGACAGGGGACAATTTCTGGGGCCAACGTCCTGACTTTC. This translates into CASSPLGQGTISGANVLTF.